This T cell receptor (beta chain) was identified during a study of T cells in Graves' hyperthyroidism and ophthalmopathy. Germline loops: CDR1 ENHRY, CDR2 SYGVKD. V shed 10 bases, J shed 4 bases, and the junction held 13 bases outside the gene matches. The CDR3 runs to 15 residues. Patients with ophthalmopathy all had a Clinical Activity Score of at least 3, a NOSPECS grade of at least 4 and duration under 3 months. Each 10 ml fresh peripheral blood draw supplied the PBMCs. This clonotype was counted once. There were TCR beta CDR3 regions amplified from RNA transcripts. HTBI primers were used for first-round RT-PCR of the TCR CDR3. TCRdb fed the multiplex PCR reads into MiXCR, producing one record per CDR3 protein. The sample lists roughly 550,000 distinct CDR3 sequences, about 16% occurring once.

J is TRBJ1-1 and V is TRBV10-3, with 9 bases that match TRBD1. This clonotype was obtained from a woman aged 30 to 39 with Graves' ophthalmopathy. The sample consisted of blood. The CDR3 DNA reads TGTGCCACCAAGGGGACAGGGAATACGGGCACTGAAGCTTTCTTT. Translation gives CATKGTGNTGTEAFF.